The entry below gives a single TCR beta chain sequence along with its context. The sample originates from a study of shared clonotypes between healthy human individuals. Generated by immunoSEQ multiplex PCR, the TCRdb table keeps only in-frame clones and is missing some. The sample contains roughly 2 million clones, about 95% of which appear only once. Per germline, CDR1 LNHNV and CDR2 YYDKDF (reference sequence). V dropped 0 bases and J dropped 8 bases, with 4 bases sitting between them. CDR3 size: 12 residues. This clonotype was obtained from a man between 18 and 35 years old in good health. The sample comprised naive CD4+ T cells sorted from blood. As to subset: CD45RA+ positively selected. The chain has TRBV15 and TRBJ1-4; D not certain. The CDR3 sequence: CATSRDGEKLFF. In DNA form, the CDR3 reads TGTGCCACCAGCAGAGACGGAGAAAAACTGTTTTTT.